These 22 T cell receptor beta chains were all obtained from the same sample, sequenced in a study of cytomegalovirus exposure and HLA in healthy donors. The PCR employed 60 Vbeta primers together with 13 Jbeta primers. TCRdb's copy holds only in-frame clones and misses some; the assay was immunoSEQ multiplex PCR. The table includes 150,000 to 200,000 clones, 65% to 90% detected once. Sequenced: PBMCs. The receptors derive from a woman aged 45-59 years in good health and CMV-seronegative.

The CDR3 DNA is TGTGCCATCAGCTGGGGGACAGAGAGCTCCTACGAGCAGTACTTC. Its translation: CAISWGTESSYEQYF. The rearrangement uses TRBV10-3 and TRBJ2-7, with TRBD1 matching 7 bases. Looked up from germline, CDR1 is ENHRY and CDR2 is SYGVKD. V lost 6 bases and J lost 0; bases outside the gene matches: 8. The CDR3 loop spans 15 amino acids.

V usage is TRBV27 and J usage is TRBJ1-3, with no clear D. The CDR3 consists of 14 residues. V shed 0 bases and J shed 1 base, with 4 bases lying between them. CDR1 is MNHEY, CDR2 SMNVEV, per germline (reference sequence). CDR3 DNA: TGTGCCAGCAGTTTATCGCGTTCTGGAAACACCATATATTTT. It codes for CASSLSRSGNTIYF.

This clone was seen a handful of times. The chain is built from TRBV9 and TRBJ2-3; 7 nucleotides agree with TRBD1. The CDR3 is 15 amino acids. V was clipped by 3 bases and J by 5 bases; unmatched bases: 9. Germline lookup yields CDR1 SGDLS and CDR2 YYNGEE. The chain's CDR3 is CASSEGADLRDTQYF. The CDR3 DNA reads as TGTGCCAGCAGCGAGGGGGCGGACCTTCGAGATACGCAGTATTTT.

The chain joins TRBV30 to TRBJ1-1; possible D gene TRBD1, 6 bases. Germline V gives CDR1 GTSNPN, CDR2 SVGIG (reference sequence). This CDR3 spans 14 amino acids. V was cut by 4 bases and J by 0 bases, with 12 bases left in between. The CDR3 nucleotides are TGTGCCTGGACCCCCGGGACACTGAACACTGAAGCTTTCTTT. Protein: CAWTPGTLNTEAFF.

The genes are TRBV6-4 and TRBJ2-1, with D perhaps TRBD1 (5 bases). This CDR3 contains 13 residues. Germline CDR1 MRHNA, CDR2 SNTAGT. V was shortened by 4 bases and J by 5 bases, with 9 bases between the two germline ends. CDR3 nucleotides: TGTGCCAGCAGTGTAGTAGGGGACAATGAGCAGTTCTTC. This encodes CASSVVGDNEQFF.

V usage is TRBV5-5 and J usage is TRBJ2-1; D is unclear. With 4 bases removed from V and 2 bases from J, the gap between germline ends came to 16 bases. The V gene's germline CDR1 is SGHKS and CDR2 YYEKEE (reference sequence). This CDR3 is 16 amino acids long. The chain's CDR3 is CASSLRLQPAYNEQFF. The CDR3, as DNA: TGTGCCAGCAGCCTCCGACTTCAACCTGCCTACAATGAGCAGTTCTTC.

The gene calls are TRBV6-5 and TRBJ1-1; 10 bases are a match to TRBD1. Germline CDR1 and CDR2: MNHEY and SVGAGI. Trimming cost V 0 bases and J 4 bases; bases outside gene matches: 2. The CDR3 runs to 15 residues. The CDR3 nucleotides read TGTGCCAGCAGTTACTCGGGGACAGGGGCCACTGAAGCTTTCTTT. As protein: CASSYSGTGATEAFF.

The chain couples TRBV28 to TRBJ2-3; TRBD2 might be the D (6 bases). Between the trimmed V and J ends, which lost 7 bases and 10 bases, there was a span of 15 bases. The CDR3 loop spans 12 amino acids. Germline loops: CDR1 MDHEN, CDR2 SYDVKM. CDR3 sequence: CASKLNPGAQYF. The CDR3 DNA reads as TGTGCCAGCAAACTAAACCCGGGAGCGCAGTATTTT.

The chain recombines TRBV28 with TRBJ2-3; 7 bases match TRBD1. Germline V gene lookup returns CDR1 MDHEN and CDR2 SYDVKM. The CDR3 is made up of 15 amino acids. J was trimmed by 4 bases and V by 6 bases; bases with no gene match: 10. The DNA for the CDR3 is TGTGCCAGCAGCTCCGTCAGGGGGTCGGCAGATACGCAGTATTTT. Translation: CASSSVRGSADTQYF. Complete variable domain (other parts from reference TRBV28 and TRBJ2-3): DVKVTQSSRYLVKRTGEKVFLECVQDMDHENMFWYRQDPGLGLRLIYFSYDVKMKEKGDIPEGYSVSREKKERFSLILESASTNQTSMYLCASSSVRGSADTQYFGPGTRLTVL.

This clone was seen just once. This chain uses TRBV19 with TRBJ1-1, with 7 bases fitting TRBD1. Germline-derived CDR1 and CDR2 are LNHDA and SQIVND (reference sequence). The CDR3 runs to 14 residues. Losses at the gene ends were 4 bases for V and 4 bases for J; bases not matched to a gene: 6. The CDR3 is CASSTTGVITEAFF. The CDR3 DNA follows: TGTGCCAGTAGTACTACAGGGGTAATCACTGAAGCTTTCTTT.

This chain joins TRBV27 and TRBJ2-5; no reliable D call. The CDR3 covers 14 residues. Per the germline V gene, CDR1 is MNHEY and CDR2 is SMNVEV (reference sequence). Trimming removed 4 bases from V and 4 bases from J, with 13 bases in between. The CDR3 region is CASSYNPTAETQYF. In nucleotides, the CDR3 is TGTGCCAGCAGTTACAACCCAACAGCAGAGACCCAGTACTTC.

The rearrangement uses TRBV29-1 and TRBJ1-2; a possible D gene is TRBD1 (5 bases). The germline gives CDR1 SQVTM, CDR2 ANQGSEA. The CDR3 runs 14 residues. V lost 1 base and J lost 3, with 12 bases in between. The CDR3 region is CSVEVPRDYYGYTF. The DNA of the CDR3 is TGCAGCGTTGAAGTTCCCCGGGACTACTATGGCTACACCTTC.

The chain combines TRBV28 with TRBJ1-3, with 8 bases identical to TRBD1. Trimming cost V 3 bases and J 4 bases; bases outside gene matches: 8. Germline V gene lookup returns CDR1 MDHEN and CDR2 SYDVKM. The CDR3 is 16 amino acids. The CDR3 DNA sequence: TGTGCCAGCAGTTTTGAAGGACAGGGTAGAGGAAACACCATATATTTT. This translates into CASSFEGQGRGNTIYF.

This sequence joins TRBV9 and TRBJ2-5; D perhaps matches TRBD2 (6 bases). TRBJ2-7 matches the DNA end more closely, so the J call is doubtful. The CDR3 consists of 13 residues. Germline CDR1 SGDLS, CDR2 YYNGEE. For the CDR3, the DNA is TGTGCCAGCAGCCGGGAGTTCCTAAGCGAGCAGTACTTC. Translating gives CASSREFLSEQYF.

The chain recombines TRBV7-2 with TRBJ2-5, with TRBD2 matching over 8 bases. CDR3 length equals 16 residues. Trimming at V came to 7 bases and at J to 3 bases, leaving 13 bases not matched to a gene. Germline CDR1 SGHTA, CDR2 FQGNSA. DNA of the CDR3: TGTGCCAGCATCGCAAGCGGGAGCGGGGCAAAAGAGACCCAGTACTTC. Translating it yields CASIASGSGAKETQYF.

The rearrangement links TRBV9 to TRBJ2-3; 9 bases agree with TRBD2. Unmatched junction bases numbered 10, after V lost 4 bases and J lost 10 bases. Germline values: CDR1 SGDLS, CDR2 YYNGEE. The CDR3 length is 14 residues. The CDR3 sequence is CASSSGLAPVPQYF. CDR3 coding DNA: TGTGCCAGCAGCTCCGGACTAGCGCCTGTTCCGCAGTATTTT. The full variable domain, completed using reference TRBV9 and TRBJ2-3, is DSGVTQTPKHLITATGQRVTLRCSPRSGDLSVYWYQQSLDQGLQFLIQYYNGEERAKGNILERFSAQQFPDLHSELNLSSLELGDSALYFCASSSGLAPVPQYFGPGTRLTVL.

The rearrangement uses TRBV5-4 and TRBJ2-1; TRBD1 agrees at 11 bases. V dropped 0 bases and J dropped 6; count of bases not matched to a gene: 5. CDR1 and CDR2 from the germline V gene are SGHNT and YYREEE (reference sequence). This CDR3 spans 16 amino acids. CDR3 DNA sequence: TGTGCCAGCAGCTTGGCGGACAGGGGGCGTCGCAATGAGCAGTTCTTC. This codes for CASSLADRGRRNEQFF.

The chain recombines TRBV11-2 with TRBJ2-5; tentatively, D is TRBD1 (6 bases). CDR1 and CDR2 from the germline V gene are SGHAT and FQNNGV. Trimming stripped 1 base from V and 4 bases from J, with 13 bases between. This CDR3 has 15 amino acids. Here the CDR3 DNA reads TGTGCCAGCAGCTTAGGACACAGGGTTGGAGAGACCCAGTACTTC. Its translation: CASSLGHRVGETQYF.

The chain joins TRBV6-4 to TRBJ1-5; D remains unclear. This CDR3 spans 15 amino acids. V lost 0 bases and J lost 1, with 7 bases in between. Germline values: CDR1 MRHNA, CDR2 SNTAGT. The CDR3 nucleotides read TGTGCCAGCAGTGACTCGATACGGAGCAATCAGCCCCAGCATTTT. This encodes CASSDSIRSNQPQHF.

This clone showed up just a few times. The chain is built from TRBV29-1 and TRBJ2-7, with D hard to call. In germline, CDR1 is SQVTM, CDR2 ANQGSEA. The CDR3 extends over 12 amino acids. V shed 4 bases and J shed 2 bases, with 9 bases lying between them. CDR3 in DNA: TGCAGCGTTGTCTCCCCCGCCTACGAGCAGTACTTC. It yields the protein CSVVSPAYEQYF.

CDR3 coding DNA: TGTGCCATCAGTGAGTCAGGGACTAGCGGGTCGGGTGAGCAGTTCTTC. It encodes CAISESGTSGSGEQFF. The genes are TRBV10-3 and TRBJ2-1; TRBD2 agrees at 12 bases. Germline V gene sequence: CDR1 ENHRY, CDR2 SYGVKD. The CDR3 length is 16 residues. The trim removed 0 bases at V and 9 bases at J, leaving 6 bases unmatched.

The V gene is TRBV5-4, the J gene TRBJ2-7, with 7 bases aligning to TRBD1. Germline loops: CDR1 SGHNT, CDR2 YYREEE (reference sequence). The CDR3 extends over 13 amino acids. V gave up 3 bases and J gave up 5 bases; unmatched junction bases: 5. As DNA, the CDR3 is TGTGCCAGCAGCTCGGGACAGTGGGACGAGCAGTACTTC. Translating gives CASSSGQWDEQYF.